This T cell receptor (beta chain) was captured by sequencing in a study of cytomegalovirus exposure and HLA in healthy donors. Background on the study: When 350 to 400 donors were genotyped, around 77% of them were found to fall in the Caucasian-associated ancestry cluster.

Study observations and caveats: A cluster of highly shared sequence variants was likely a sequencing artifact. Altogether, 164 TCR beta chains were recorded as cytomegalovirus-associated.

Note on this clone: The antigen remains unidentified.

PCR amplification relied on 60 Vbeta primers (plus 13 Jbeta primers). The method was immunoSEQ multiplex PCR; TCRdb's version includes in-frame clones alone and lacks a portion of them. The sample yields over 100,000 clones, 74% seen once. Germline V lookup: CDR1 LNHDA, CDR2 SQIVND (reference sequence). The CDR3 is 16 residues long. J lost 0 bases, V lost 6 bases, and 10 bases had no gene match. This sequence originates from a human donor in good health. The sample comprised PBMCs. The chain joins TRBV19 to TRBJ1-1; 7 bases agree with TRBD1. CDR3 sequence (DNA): TGTGCCAGTAGCAATCTTGGGGACAGCCTGAACACTGAAGCTTTCTTT. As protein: CASSNLGDSLNTEAFF.